One sample yielded the 26 T cell receptor beta chains listed below, sequenced in a study of blood T cell repertoires in COVID-19. Produced via immunoSEQ multiplex PCR; TCRdb's table is partial and in-frame only. The profile covers roughly 160,000 clones, with about four fifths appearing a single time and roughly 8% taken by the ten largest. The sequencing sample was made of peripheral blood. The receptors derive from a woman in her sixties or seventies with COVID-19, enrolled during active disease.

The V and J genes are TRBV18 and TRBJ1-1, with D possibly matching TRBD1 (5 bases). The CDR3 spans 12 residues. Deletions cut 2 bases from V and 6 bases from J, with 7 bases between. Germline V gene lookup returns CDR1 KGHSH and CDR2 LQKENI. The CDR3 DNA reads as TGTGCCAGCTCACCAGTAGGGGCTGAAGCTTTCTTT. Its protein is CASSPVGAEAFF.

The rearrangement joins TRBV18 to TRBJ2-7; tentatively, D is TRBD2 (5 bases). Trimming took off 0 bases at V and 3 bases at J, with 6 bases between the two ends. Per germline, CDR1 KGHSH and CDR2 LQKENI. The CDR3 extends over 13 amino acids. The CDR3 region is CASSPPGGYEQYF. The CDR3 DNA reads as TGTGCCAGCTCACCACCCGGAGGCTACGAGCAGTACTTC.

The chain is built from TRBV5-1 and TRBJ2-3; tentative D call: TRBD2 (5 bases). Between the trimmed V and J ends, which lost 0 bases and 0 bases, there was a span of 17 bases. The CDR3 is made up of 18 amino acids. Germline V CDR1 and CDR2: SGHRS, YFSETQ. The CDR3 region is CASSLVPYGLTSTDTQYF. CDR3 bases: TGCGCCAGCAGCTTGGTACCCTACGGACTTACTAGCACAGATACGCAGTATTTT.

This clone was detected only a few times. The chain combines TRBV28 with TRBJ1-2, with 10 bases lining up with TRBD1. This CDR3 spans 16 amino acids. Germline V gives CDR1 MDHEN, CDR2 SYDVKM. V shed 3 bases, J shed 2 bases, and the junction held 6 bases outside the gene matches. CDR3 in amino acids: CASSFSGTGDNYGYTF. The CDR3 DNA reads TGTGCCAGCAGTTTCTCCGGGACAGGGGACAACTATGGCTACACCTTC.

This chain joins TRBV19 and TRBJ2-5; the match to TRBD1 covers 9 bases. CDR3 length: 15 residues. CDR1 and CDR2 from the germline V gene are LNHDA and SQIVND (reference sequence). The V gene end was trimmed by 5 bases and the J gene end by 2 bases; junction bases not matched to a gene: 6. The DNA for the CDR3 is TGTGCCAGTAGTTCCGGGACAGGGCGACAAGAGACCCAGTACTTC. Its protein product is CASSSGTGRQETQYF.

This clone was seen a handful of times. This chain uses TRBV5-6 with TRBJ2-3, with D possibly matching TRBD2 (5 bases). The CDR3 runs 19 residues. Germline CDR1 and CDR2: SGHDT and YYEEEE. The ends were cut back, 4 bases at V and 2 bases at J, with 26 bases in the middle. The CDR3: CASSTGWTSARLNTDTQYF. CDR3 nucleotide sequence: TGTGCCAGCAGCACCGGGTGGACTTCCGCTCGCTTAAACACAGATACGCAGTATTTT.

The chain joins TRBV5-4 to TRBJ1-2; possible D gene TRBD1, 6 bases. This CDR3 comprises 14 residues. The germline CDR1 and CDR2 sequences are SGHNT and YYREEE (reference sequence). V was pared by 4 bases and J by 4 bases, with 14 bases between. CDR3 amino acids: CASSPAGASYGYTF. DNA of the CDR3: TGTGCCAGCAGCCCAGCGGGGGCTAGCTATGGCTACACCTTC.

V is TRBV6-1 and J is TRBJ2-2, with D perhaps TRBD1 (5 bases). The germline gives CDR1 MNHNS, CDR2 SASEGT. The V and J ends lost 1 base and 6 bases respectively, with 9 bases between them. This CDR3 is 14 amino acids long. The CDR3 bases are TGTGCCAGCAGTGAAGGGACATTGCCCGGGGAGCTGTTTTTT. Translation: CASSEGTLPGELFF.

The CDR3 loop is CASSLPPNTIYF. The CDR3 DNA reads TGTGCCAGCAGCTTACCTCCAAACACCATATATTTT. The chain has TRBV7-2 and TRBJ1-3; no clear D gene. Trimming cost V 2 bases and J 6 bases, with 5 bases left between them. Germline V CDR1 and CDR2: SGHTA, FQGNSA. The CDR3 spans 12 residues.

This chain joins TRBV28 and TRBJ2-5, with 10 bases aligning to TRBD2. V lost 6 bases and J lost 8; bases outside the gene matches: 18. Germline V gene sequence: CDR1 MDHEN, CDR2 SYDVKM. This CDR3 comprises 17 residues. Here the CDR3 DNA reads TGTGCCAGCAGCCCAACACTTAGCGGGGGGCCTAGGCAAACCCAGTACTTC. Translated: CASSPTLSGGPRQTQYF.

The table lists this clone with a count of one. At one boundary the junction diverges from the germline segment, which might be a read error. The V and J genes are TRBV27 and TRBJ2-5; TRBD1 aligns across 7 bases. CDR3 length equals 14 residues. Per germline, CDR1 MNHEY and CDR2 SMNVEV (reference sequence). CDR3 sequence reads: CTSSLIGGGETQYF. The CDR3 DNA is TGTACCAGCAGTTTAATAGGGGGCGGGGAGACCCAGTACTTC.

The chain recombines TRBV7-8 with TRBJ1-6; tentative D call: TRBD1 (5 bases). This CDR3 is built from 15 residues. V was trimmed by 3 bases and J by 15 bases, leaving 21 bases between them. In germline, CDR1 is SGHVS, CDR2 FQNEAQ. The CDR3 loop reads CASSLATGYGSDLHF. The CDR3 DNA reads as TGTGCCAGCAGCTTGGCCACAGGCTACGGTTCGGACCTCCACTTT.

J is TRBJ1-5 and V is TRBV21-1; the table's D call TRBD1 went unverified against the DNA. TRBV21-1 is flagged as a pseudogene. The CDR3 runs to 17 residues. CDR3 nucleotides: TGTGCCAGCAGGCCCGGGACAGGGGATATTAGCAATCAGCCCCAGCATTTT. Encoded protein: CASRPGTGDISNQPQHF.

The rearrangement uses TRBV29-1 and TRBJ2-7; the D gene is possibly TRBD2 (5 bases). CDR3 size: 12 residues. Between the trimmed V and J ends, which lost 8 bases and 7 bases, there was a span of 18 bases. Germline CDR1 SQVTM, CDR2 ANQGSEA. CDR3 coding DNA: TGCAGCCTTCGGACTCTCTCGGGGGAGCAGTACTTC. Translated, it gives CSLRTLSGEQYF.

The rearrangement joins TRBV18 to TRBJ2-7; D remains ambiguous. CDR1 KGHSH and CDR2 LQKENI come from the germline V gene. CDR3 length: 12 residues. Trimming removed 2 bases from V and 3 bases from J, with 5 bases in between. CDR3 loop: CASSPGSYEQYV. The CDR3 DNA follows: TGTGCCAGCTCACCAGGCAGCTACGAGCAGTACGTC.

The chain combines TRBV15 with TRBJ2-6; D is unclear. Germline loops: CDR1 LNHNV, CDR2 YYDKDF (reference sequence). The CDR3 is 16 amino acids. V lost 0 bases and J 2 bases, leaving 8 bases between the germline ends. In DNA form, the CDR3 reads TGTGCCACCAGCAGAGATGCAGTAACTGGGGCCAACGTCCTGACTTTC. It codes for CATSRDAVTGANVLTF.

The chain employs TRBV7-3 and TRBJ1-6; 7 bases align to TRBD1. In germline, CDR1 is SGHTA, CDR2 FQGTGA. This CDR3 has 14 amino acids. Trimming at V came to 0 bases and at J to 7 bases, leaving 0 bases not matched to a gene. CDR3 sequence (DNA): TGTGCCAGCAGCTTAACGACAGGGAATTCACCCCTCCACTTT. It encodes CASSLTTGNSPLHF.

The J gene is TRBJ2-7, the V gene TRBV5-1; possibly TRBD1 for D (5 bases). CDR3 length: 13 residues. Trimming left V 0 bases short and J 7 bases short, with 11 bases between. The germline gives CDR1 SGHRS, CDR2 YFSETQ. CDR3 coding DNA: TGCGCCAGCAGCTTGGGCAGGGTGGGTGAGCAGTACTTC. Amino acid sequence: CASSLGRVGEQYF. The complete variable domain, with remaining parts taken from reference TRBV5-1 and TRBJ2-7, reads KAGVTQTPRYLIKTRGQQVTLSCSPISGHRSVSWYQQTPGQGLQFLFEYFSETQRNKGNFPGRFSGRQFSNSRSEMNVSTLELGDSALYLCASSLGRVGEQYFGPGTRLTVT.

The chain is built from TRBV7-2 and TRBJ2-5, with D tentatively TRBD2 (6 bases). The ends were cut back, 0 bases at V and 5 bases at J, with 7 bases in the middle. The CDR3 consists of 13 residues. Germline-derived CDR1 and CDR2 are SGHTA and FQGNSA. As DNA, the CDR3 is TGTGCCAGCAGCTTAGCGACTAGGGAGACCCAGTACTTC. This encodes CASSLATRETQYF.

The chain recombines TRBV9 with TRBJ2-3; 9 positions match TRBD2. Germline CDR1 SGDLS, CDR2 YYNGEE. J lost 4 bases, V lost 3 bases, and 3 bases had no gene match. The CDR3 totals 14 residues. In DNA, the CDR3 is TGTGCCAGCAGCGGGGGACTAGCCCCAGATACGCAGTATTTT. It encodes CASSGGLAPDTQYF.

This chain connects TRBV2 to TRBJ1-1; tentative D call: TRBD1 (5 bases). The CDR3 runs 14 residues. Per the germline V gene, CDR1 is SNHLY and CDR2 is FYNNEI. With 6 bases removed from V and 4 bases from J, the gap between germline ends came to 15 bases. The CDR3 region is CASRVGDSGTEAFF. In DNA form, the CDR3 reads TGTGCCAGCAGGGTAGGGGACTCGGGCACTGAAGCTTTCTTT.

The rearrangement joins TRBV2 to TRBJ1-1; no firm D call. The V end lost 6 bases, the J end lost 4 bases, and 15 bases lay between the germline ends. CDR1 is SNHLY, CDR2 FYNNEI, per germline. This CDR3 comprises 14 residues. CDR3 coding DNA: TGTGCCAGCAGCCGAAGAAGAGGAGCCACTGAAGCTTTCTTT. As protein: CASSRRRGATEAFF.

This clone was detected once. The chain carries TRBV10-2 and TRBJ1-6; D might be TRBD1 (6 bases). V was pared by 4 bases and J by 5 bases, with 9 bases between. The CDR3 contains 14 residues. CDR1 is WSHSY, CDR2 SAAADI, per germline. This CDR3 reads CASSVTGDNSPLHF. For the CDR3, the DNA is TGCGCCAGCAGTGTGACAGGAGATAATTCACCCCTCCACTTT.

V usage is TRBV29-1 and J usage is TRBJ2-2; 14 bases are a match to TRBD2. CDR1 SQVTM and CDR2 ANQGSEA come from the germline V gene. V gave up 7 bases and J gave up 4 bases; unmatched junction bases: 2. The CDR3 is made up of 14 amino acids. Here the CDR3 DNA reads TGCAGCGGCGGACTAGCGGGGGGCACCGGGGAGCTGTTTTTT. Residues: CSGGLAGGTGELFF.

To note about this clone: Other DNA sequences within the sample encode an identical CDR3. The chain couples TRBV9 to TRBJ1-4; D is unresolved. V was shortened by 0 bases and J by 4 bases, with 7 bases between the two germline ends. The CDR3 spans 14 residues. Germline V gene data show CDR1 as SGDLS and CDR2 as YYNGEE. CDR3 sequence reads: CASSVAGSNEKLFF. For the CDR3, the DNA is TGTGCCAGCAGCGTAGCGGGGAGTAATGAAAAACTGTTTTTT.

The gene calls are TRBV29-1 and TRBJ1-4; possibly TRBD1 for D (6 bases). The CDR3 has 14 amino acids. V lost 4 bases and J 2 bases, leaving 11 bases between the germline ends. Germline V gene sequence: CDR1 SQVTM, CDR2 ANQGSEA. The CDR3 here is CSVGEGGTNEKLFF. The CDR3 coding sequence is TGCAGCGTTGGGGAGGGGGGGACTAATGAAAAACTGTTTTTT.